Below, 2 T cell receptor beta chains from the same sample are listed, as sequenced in a study of identifying expanded T cells in peripheral blood (dated 2019 in TCRdb). The library was obtained by the immunoSEQ multiplex PCR assay. The table was pulled from immuneACCESS by TCRdb, which kept in-frame rearrangements only. Such tables lose some clones; where checked, under half of the loss comes from unresolved V genes, and the rest has no known cause. In this sample the table shows about 85,000 clones, 70% to 90% of which occur a single time. The top ten clones comprise 15% to 20% of the sample. Source material: blood. The receptor source for this set is a person aged 18 to 75 in good health.

The chain couples TRBV7-2 to TRBJ2-1, with TRBD2 identical over 9 bases. CDR1 SGHTA and CDR2 FQGNSA come from the germline V gene. After removal of 2 bases from V and 7 bases from J, the junction contained 12 bases not matched to a gene. This CDR3 contains 17 residues. CDR3 nucleotides: TGTGCCAGCAGCTTATCCCGCGGACTAGCGAGCGGGAATGAGCAGTTCTTC. Translating it yields CASSLSRGLASGNEQFF.

The rearrangement uses TRBV19 and TRBJ1-1; no clear D gene. CDR1 and CDR2 (germline): LNHDA, SQIVND (reference sequence). The CDR3 runs 18 residues. V shed 1 base and J shed 0 bases, with 18 bases lying between them. For the CDR3, the DNA is TGTGCCAGTAGTATAGTGGCCTCGGGGTTATCAATGAACACTGAAGCTTTCTTT. Protein sequence: CASSIVASGLSMNTEAFF.